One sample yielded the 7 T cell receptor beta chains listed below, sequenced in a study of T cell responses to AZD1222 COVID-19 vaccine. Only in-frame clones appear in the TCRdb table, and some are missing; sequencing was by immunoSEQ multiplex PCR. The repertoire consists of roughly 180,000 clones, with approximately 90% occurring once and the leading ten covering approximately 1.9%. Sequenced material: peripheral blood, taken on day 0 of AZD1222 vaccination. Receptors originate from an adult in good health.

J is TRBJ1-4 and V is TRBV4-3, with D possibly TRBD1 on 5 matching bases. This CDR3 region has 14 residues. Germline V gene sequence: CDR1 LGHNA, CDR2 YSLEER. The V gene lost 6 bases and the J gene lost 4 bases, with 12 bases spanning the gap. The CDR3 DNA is TGCGCCAGCAGTCTCGCGACAGATAATGAAAAACTGTTTTTT. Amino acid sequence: CASSLATDNEKLFF.

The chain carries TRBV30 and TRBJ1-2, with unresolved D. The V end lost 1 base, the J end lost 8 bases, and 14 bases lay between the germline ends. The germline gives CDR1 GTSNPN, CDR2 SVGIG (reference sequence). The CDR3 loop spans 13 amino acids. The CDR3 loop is CAWSAVASGGYTF. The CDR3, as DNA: TGTGCCTGGAGTGCCGTGGCCTCGGGCGGCTACACCTTC.

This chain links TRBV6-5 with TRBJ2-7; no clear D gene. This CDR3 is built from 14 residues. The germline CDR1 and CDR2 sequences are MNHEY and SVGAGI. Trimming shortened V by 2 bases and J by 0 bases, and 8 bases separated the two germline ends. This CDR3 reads CASSYAKRSYEQYF. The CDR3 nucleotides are TGTGCCAGCAGTTACGCCAAGCGCTCCTACGAGCAGTACTTC.

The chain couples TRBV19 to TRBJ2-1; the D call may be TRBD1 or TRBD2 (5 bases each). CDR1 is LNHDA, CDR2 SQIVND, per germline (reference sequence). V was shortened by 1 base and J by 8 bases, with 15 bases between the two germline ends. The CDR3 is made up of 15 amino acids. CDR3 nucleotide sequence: TGTGCCAGTAGTATAGTTTTGAGGGGCGGCGATGAGCAGTTCTTC. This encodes CASSIVLRGGDEQFF.

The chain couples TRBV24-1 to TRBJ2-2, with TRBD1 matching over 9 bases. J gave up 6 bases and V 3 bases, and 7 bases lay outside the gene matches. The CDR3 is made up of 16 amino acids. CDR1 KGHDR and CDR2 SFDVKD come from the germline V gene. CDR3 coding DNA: TGTGCCACCAGTGATATGGGACAGGGTCGGTCCGGGGAGCTGTTTTTT. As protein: CATSDMGQGRSGELFF.

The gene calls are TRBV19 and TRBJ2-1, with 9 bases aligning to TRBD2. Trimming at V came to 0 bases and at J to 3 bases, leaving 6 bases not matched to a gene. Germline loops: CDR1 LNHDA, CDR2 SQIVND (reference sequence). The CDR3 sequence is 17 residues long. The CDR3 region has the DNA TGTGCCAGTAGTATAGATCAGGCGGGAGGGGGCTACAATGAGCAGTTCTTC. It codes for CASSIDQAGGGYNEQFF.

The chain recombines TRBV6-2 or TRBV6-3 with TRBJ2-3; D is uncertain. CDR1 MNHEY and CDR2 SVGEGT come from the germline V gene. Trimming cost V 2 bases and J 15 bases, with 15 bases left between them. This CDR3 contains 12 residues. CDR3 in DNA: TGTGCCAGCAGTTACCAGTCTAGGAATCAATATTTT. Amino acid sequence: CASSYQSRNQYF.